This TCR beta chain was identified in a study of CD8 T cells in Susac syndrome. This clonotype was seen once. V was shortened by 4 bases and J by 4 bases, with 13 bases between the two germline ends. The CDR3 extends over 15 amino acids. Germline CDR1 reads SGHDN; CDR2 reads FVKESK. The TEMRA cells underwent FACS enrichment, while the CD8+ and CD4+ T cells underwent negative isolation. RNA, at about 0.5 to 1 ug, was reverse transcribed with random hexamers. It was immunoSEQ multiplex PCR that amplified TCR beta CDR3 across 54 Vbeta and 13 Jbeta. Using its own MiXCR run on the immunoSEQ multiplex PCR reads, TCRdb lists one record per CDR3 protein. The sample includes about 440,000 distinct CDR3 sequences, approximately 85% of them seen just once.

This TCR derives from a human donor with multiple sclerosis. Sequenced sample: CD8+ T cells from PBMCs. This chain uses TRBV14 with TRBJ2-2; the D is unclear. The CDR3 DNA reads TGTGCCAGCAGCCTCCTCGAAGGCGCCACCGGGGAGCTGTTTTTT. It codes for CASSLLEGATGELFF. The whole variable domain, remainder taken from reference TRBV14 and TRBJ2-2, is EAGVTQFPSHSVIEKGQTVTLRCDPISGHDNLYWYRRVMGKEIKFLLHFVKESKQDESGMPNNRFLAERTGGTYSTLKVQPAELEDSGVYFCASSLLEGATGELFFGEGSRLTVL.